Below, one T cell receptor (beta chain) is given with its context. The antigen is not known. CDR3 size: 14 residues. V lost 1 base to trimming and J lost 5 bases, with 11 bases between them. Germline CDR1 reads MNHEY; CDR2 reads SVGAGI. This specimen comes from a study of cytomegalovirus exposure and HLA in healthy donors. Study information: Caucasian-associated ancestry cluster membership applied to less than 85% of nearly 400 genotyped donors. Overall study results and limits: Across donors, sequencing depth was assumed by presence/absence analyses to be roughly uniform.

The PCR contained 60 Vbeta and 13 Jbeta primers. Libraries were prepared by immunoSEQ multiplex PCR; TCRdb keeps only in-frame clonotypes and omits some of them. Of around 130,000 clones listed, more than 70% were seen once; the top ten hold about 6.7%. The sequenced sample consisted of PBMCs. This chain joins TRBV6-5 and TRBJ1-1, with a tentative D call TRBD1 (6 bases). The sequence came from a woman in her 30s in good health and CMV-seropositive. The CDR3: CASSYWGGDTEAFF. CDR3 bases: TGTGCCAGCAGTTACTGGGGGGGCGATACTGAAGCTTTCTTT.